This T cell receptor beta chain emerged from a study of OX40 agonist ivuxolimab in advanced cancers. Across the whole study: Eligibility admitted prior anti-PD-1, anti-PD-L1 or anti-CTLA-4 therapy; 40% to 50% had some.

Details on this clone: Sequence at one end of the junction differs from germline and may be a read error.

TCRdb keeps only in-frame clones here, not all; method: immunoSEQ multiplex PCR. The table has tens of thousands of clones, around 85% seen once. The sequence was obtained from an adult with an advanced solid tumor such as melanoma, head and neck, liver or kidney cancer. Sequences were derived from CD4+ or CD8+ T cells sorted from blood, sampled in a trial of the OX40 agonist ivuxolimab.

CDR3 sequence reads: CATSPGVSYEQYF. DNA for the CDR3: TGTGCCACCTCACCCGGGGTGAGCTACGAGCAGTACTTC. The J gene is TRBJ2-7, the V gene TRBV18, with a tentative D call TRBD2 (5 bases). The CDR3 runs 13 residues. CDR1 and CDR2 (germline): KGHSH, LQKENI.